The rows below give T cell receptor beta chains drawn from one sample of a study of PD-L1 blockade in urothelial cancer. The method was immunoSEQ multiplex PCR; TCRdb's version includes in-frame clones alone and lacks a portion of them. The sample carries about 95,000 clones, roughly 87% recorded once. The input for sequencing was PBMCs, taken around atezolizumab (anti-PD-L1) treatment. The receptors here all came from a man aged 55 to 70 with urothelial cancer. The conserved cysteine and the conserved F or W are not part of the CDR3 here.

TRBV2 | 9 | ASSDEETQY
TRBV19 | 15 | ASSIDSSGSHTGELF
TRBV6-1 | 14 | ASSEGGRGSTDTQY
TRBV7-9 | 13 | ASSLSDREGNEQY
TRBV6-1 | 11 | ASSEHGGETQY
TRBV9 | 10 | ASSVGGPGYT
TRBV2 | 12 | ASSDGRGSYEQY
TRBV6-5 | 11 | ASSYLTRTEAF
TRBV20-1 | 9 | SARGGVEQF
TRBV18 | 15 | ASSPQGGLDGGGEQF
TRBV28 | 9 | ASSLNQPQH